The 7 T cell receptor beta chains below were found in one sample sequenced in a study of T cells in Graves' hyperthyroidism and ophthalmopathy. Amplification of TCR beta CDR3 regions was performed using RNA transcripts as template. First-round RT-PCR targeting the TCR CDR3 was performed with the HTBI primer set. TCRdb reprocessed the multiplex PCR reads with MiXCR, giving one entry per CDR3 protein. The table has 300,000 to 400,000 distinct CDR3 sequences, roughly 13% seen once. Sequencing was done on a sample of blood. Source of these receptors: a woman under 40 with Graves' hyperthyroidism.

This clonotype has a count of ten or more. The rearrangement uses TRBV28 and TRBJ1-1; possibly TRBD1 for D (6 bases). From germline, CDR1 is MDHEN and CDR2 SYDVKM. The CDR3 consists of 12 residues. The V end was cut by 6 bases, the J end by 11 bases, with 16 bases between. The DNA of the CDR3 is TGTGCCAGCAGAATAGACAGGTTGGGGGCTTTCTTT. This sequence encodes CASRIDRLGAFF. The complete variable domain, with remaining parts taken from reference TRBV28 and TRBJ1-1, reads DVKVTQSSRYLVKRTGEKVFLECVQDMDHENMFWYRQDPGLGLRLIYFSYDVKMKEKGDIPEGYSVSREKKERFSLILESASTNQTSMYLCASRIDRLGAFFGQGTRLTVV.

Regarding this clonotype: A much larger clone lies one base from this, so it may be a read error. The chain uses TRBV6-5 and TRBJ2-5; perhaps TRBD2 as D (6 bases). CDR1 MNHEY and CDR2 SVGAGI come from the germline V gene. The CDR3 contains 15 residues. CDR3 in DNA: TGTACCAGCAGTTACGGAGGGGACCCCAGGAAGACCCAGTACTTC. This gives the protein CTSSYGGDPRKTQYF.

Worth noting for this clonotype: At one boundary the junction diverges from the germline segment, which might be a read error. The genes are TRBV7-7 and TRBJ2-1, with D tentatively TRBD1 (5 bases). This CDR3 spans 13 amino acids. Germline V gives CDR1 SSHAT, CDR2 FNYEAQ (reference sequence). CDR3 amino acids: CASSLGATGEQFF. The CDR3 nucleotides are TGTGCTAGCAGCTTAGGAGCTACAGGTGAGCAGTTCTTC.

The table lists this clonotype with many counts. The rearrangement joins TRBV29-1 to TRBJ2-7, with D possibly called TRBD1 or TRBD2 (6 bases each). Trimming left V 4 bases short and J 7 bases short, with 20 bases between. This CDR3 has 14 amino acids. From germline, CDR1 is SQVTM and CDR2 ANQGSEA. CDR3 nucleotides: TGCAGCGTTGTAGATAGGGGGGCGCTTCGGGAGCAGTACTTC. Protein: CSVVDRGALREQYF.

This clonotype was found many times. This sequence joins TRBV27 and TRBJ2-5, with D perhaps assigned TRBD1 or TRBD2 (5 bases each). This CDR3 spans 14 amino acids. Germline-derived CDR1 and CDR2 are MNHEY and SMNVEV (reference sequence). The V end was cut by 7 bases, the J end by 4 bases, with 16 bases between. Here the CDR3 DNA reads TGTGCCAGCAAGGGACCGGTCCAGACAGAGACCCAGTACTTC. It yields the protein CASKGPVQTETQYF.

The CDR3 DNA reads TGCGCCAGCAGCCAAGAGGGAGGGGGGAGCGGGAGGCGGAGGGATGAGCAGTTCTTC. Translated: CASSQEGGGSGRRRDEQFF. The chain joins TRBV4-1 to TRBJ2-1, with 9 bases matching TRBD2. Trimming at V came to 0 bases and at J to 8 bases, leaving 17 bases not matched to a gene. CDR1 MGHRA and CDR2 YSYEKL come from the germline V gene. The CDR3 contains 19 residues.

This clonotype has a count of ten or more. V gene TRBV7-9 combines with J gene TRBJ2-3; possibly TRBD1 or TRBD2 for D (5 bases each). V shed 5 bases and J shed 6 bases, with 9 bases lying between them. CDR3 length equals 12 residues. Germline CDR1 is SEHNR and CDR2 is FQNEAQ (reference sequence). Written as DNA, the CDR3 is TGTGCCAGCAGCCCCGAGGGGGATACGCAGTATTTT. Translated: CASSPEGDTQYF.